This T cell receptor beta chain was recovered during a study of blood T cell repertoires in COVID-19. Looking at the study overall: COVID-19 samples, acute and convalescent, were from the United States, Italy and Spain. The analysed material was cDNA or gDNA that came from T cells, B-cell-depleted T cells, or PBMCs.

CDR1 is MNHEY, CDR2 SVGAGI, per germline. This CDR3 has 15 residues. V was trimmed by 2 bases and J by 0 bases, leaving 8 bases between them. Libraries were prepared by immunoSEQ multiplex PCR; TCRdb keeps only in-frame clonotypes and omits some of them. The sample has 150,000 to 200,000 clones, around 81% seen once. The J gene is TRBJ1-5, the V gene TRBV6-5; D ambiguous. Sequencing was performed on peripheral blood. The sequence derives from a woman older than 75 with COVID-19, enrolled during active disease. This CDR3 reads CASSYRQVSNQPQHF. DNA for the CDR3: TGTGCCAGCAGTTACAGGCAGGTTAGCAATCAGCCCCAGCATTTT.